These T cell receptor beta chains were read from a single sample in a study of blood T cell repertoires in COVID-19. The method was immunoSEQ multiplex PCR; TCRdb's version includes in-frame clones alone and lacks a portion of them. The top ten hold about 5% of the sample, which has 110,000 to 150,000 clones, about four fifths seen once. Sequencing was performed on peripheral blood. These receptor sequences come from a woman in her 70s with COVID-19, enrolled during active disease. Each CDR3 is given with its conserved first and last residue. A D gene is named only where the DNA matches it firmly. Only part of the rows carry a size: once, few, many, or a class if the clone is expanded.

CDR3aa: CASSTRLAASTDTQYF
CDR3nt: TGTGCCAGCAGCACAAGACTAGCGGCAAGCACAGATACGCAGTATTTT
d_gene: TRBD2
abundance: once
v_gene: TRBV7-9
j_gene: TRBJ2-3

CDR3aa: CASSLTGSSETQYF
CDR3nt: TGTGCCAGCAGCTTGACCGGGTCGTCCGAGACCCAGTACTTC
d_gene: NA
abundance: NA
v_gene: TRBV7-6
j_gene: TRBJ2-5

CDR3aa: CASSLGTGLGEKLFF
CDR3nt: TGTGCCAGCAGCCTAGGGACAGGGTTAGGTGAAAAACTGTTTTTT
d_gene: TRBD1
abundance: NA
v_gene: TRBV13
j_gene: TRBJ1-4

CDR3aa: CASSPTRGYGYTF
CDR3nt: TGTGCCAGCAGCCCCACCAGGGGCTATGGCTACACCTTC
d_gene: NA
abundance: NA
v_gene: TRBV3-1/TRBV3-2
j_gene: TRBJ1-2

CDR3aa: CASSQDGGGANVLTF
CDR3nt: TGCGCCAGCAGCCAAGATGGGGGCGGGGCCAACGTCCTGACTTTC
d_gene: NA
abundance: NA
v_gene: TRBV4-3
j_gene: TRBJ2-6

CDR3aa: CASSPGGLAGGPGETQYF
CDR3nt: TGTGCCAGCAGCCCCGGAGGCCTAGCGGGGGGGCCTGGGGAGACCCAGTACTTC
d_gene: TRBD2
abundance: NA
v_gene: TRBV5-4
j_gene: TRBJ2-5

CDR3aa: CASSRDRGGSYEQYF
CDR3nt: TGTGCCAGCAGTCGGGACAGGGGGGGGTCCTACGAGCAGTACTTC
d_gene: TRBD1
abundance: NA
v_gene: TRBV6-5
j_gene: TRBJ2-7

CDR3aa: CASSLYQMNTEAFF
CDR3nt: TGTGCCAGCAGCTTGTACCAGATGAACACTGAAGCTTTCTTT
d_gene: NA
abundance: NA
v_gene: TRBV5-4
j_gene: TRBJ1-1

CDR3aa: CASSFDPSRGDTQYF
CDR3nt: TGTGCCAGCAGTTTCGACCCTAGCCGGGGAGATACGCAGTATTTT
d_gene: NA
abundance: NA
v_gene: TRBV28
j_gene: TRBJ2-3

CDR3aa: CATSRELGRGLTLNSPLHF
CDR3nt: TGTGCCACCAGCAGAGAGTTGGGGAGGGGACTCACCCTTAATTCACCCCTCCACTTT
d_gene: NA
abundance: NA
v_gene: TRBV15
j_gene: TRBJ1-6

CDR3aa: CASSLVEVNTGELFF
CDR3nt: TGCGCCAGCAGCCTCGTTGAGGTGAACACCGGGGAGCTGTTTTTT
d_gene: NA
abundance: NA
v_gene: TRBV4-1
j_gene: TRBJ2-2

CDR3aa: CASSLESNQPQHF
CDR3nt: TGTGCCAGCAGCCTGGAGAGCAATCAGCCCCAGCATTTT
d_gene: NA
abundance: NA
v_gene: TRBV11-2
j_gene: TRBJ1-5

CDR3aa: CASRLAVTYEQYF
CDR3nt: TGTGCCAGCAGACTAGCGGTAACCTACGAGCAGTACTTC
d_gene: TRBD2
abundance: NA
v_gene: TRBV2
j_gene: TRBJ2-7

CDR3aa: CSVTTGRDSPLHF
CDR3nt: TGCAGCGTGACGACAGGGCGGGATTCACCCCTCCACTTT
d_gene: TRBD1
abundance: NA
v_gene: TRBV29-1
j_gene: TRBJ1-6

CDR3aa: CGVGDTDSPLHF
CDR3nt: TGTGGCGTGGGGGACACTGATTCACCCCTCCACTTT
d_gene: NA
abundance: NA
v_gene: TRBV3-1/TRBV3-2
j_gene: TRBJ1-6